These 30 T cell receptor beta chains came from one sample sequenced in a study of T-cell reconstitution after alpha-beta-depleted transplantation in children (dated by TCRdb to 2015 to 2016). To prepare the library, PCR was applied. Sequencing instrument: Illumina HiSeq 2500. Molecular barcoding was employed in the preparation of TCR libraries, with unique molecular identifiers being used to normalize TCRbeta repertoire quantification. TCRdb passed the public sequencing reads through fastp at Q25 and MiXCR, retaining productive beta sequences. Every entry covers one CDR3 protein and lists the most common genes and DNA from its rows. The sample table records 540,000 or so distinct CDR3 sequences; 20% to 25% of these occur just once. Roughly 13% of the sample belongs to the ten largest clones. The intended sense of this specimen's treatment or condition label: allogeneic hematopoietic cell transplantation with graft depleted of TCRalphabeta T cells and CD19 B cells.

Sequenced here: PBMCs, mostly from graft donor cells, sampled 360 days after TCRalphabeta/CD19-depleted stem cell transplant. These receptor sequences come from a boy younger than two who had a stem cell transplant for acute myeloid leukemia, so the T cells may come from the graft donor.

The chain recombines TRBV6-5 with TRBJ1-1, with 9 bases matching TRBD1. J was trimmed by 4 bases and V by 2 bases; bases with no gene match: 8. The CDR3 consists of 16 residues. Germline V gene sequence: CDR1 MNHEY, CDR2 SVGAGI. The CDR3 region is CASSYLPGQGPTEAFF. In DNA form, the CDR3 reads TGTGCCAGCAGTTACCTTCCGGGACAGGGCCCCACTGAAGCTTTCTTT.

This clonotype turned up a few times. The chain uses TRBV20-1 and TRBJ1-6; 7 nucleotides match TRBD1. Trimming cost V 6 bases and J 5 bases; bases outside gene matches: 7. CDR1 and CDR2 (germline): DFQATT, SNEGSKA (reference sequence). The CDR3 length is 14 residues. CDR3 region: CSARGGGNNSPLHF. CDR3 DNA: TGCAGTGCCAGGGGGGGTGGGAATAATTCACCCCTCCACTTT.

The chain uses TRBV27 and TRBJ2-7; D remains unclear. CDR1 is MNHEY, CDR2 SMNVEV, per germline (reference sequence). V was shortened by 3 bases and J by 5 bases, with 14 bases between the two germline ends. The CDR3 has 14 residues. The chain's CDR3 is CASSFIGRYNEQYF. Here the CDR3 DNA reads TGTGCCAGCAGTTTTATAGGCAGGTACAACGAGCAGTACTTC.

This chain uses TRBV12-3 or TRBV12-4 with TRBJ2-3, with 12 bases identical to TRBD2. This CDR3 comprises 16 residues. Trimming at V came to 5 bases and at J to 2 bases, leaving 5 bases not matched to a gene. DNA for the CDR3: TGTGCCAGCAGTCCTTGGACTAGCGGGGTCACAGATACGCAGTATTTT. It specifies CASSPWTSGVTDTQYF.

This clonotype was counted at least ten times. V is TRBV5-6 and J is TRBJ2-1, with TRBD1 matching 10 bases. The CDR3 has 15 residues. CDR1 SGHDT and CDR2 YYEEEE come from the germline V gene. With 4 bases clipped from V and 5 bases from J, the junction kept 6 bases outside the gene matches. The CDR3 is CASSLRDRGHNEQFF. CDR3 sequence (DNA): TGTGCCAGCAGCCTCCGGGACAGGGGCCACAATGAGCAGTTCTTC.

CDR3 in DNA: TGCAGTGCTAGAGGGAAGGACTCAGTAACCGAGCAGTACTTC. Translation: CSARGKDSVTEQYF. The chain joins TRBV20-1 to TRBJ2-7; TRBD2 is a possible D gene (5 bases). The ends were cut back, 1 base at V and 6 bases at J, with 16 bases in the middle. Germline V gene lookup returns CDR1 DFQATT and CDR2 SNEGSKA (reference sequence). There are 14 residues in the CDR3.

The CDR3 is CASSLTGLAGGATDTQYF. CDR3 bases: TGTGCCAGCAGCTTGACGGGACTAGCGGGGGGTGCCACAGATACGCAGTATTTT. This chain joins TRBV5-6 and TRBJ2-3; 15 nucleotides line up with TRBD2. J lost 2 bases, V lost 1 base, and 5 bases had no gene match. Germline CDR1 and CDR2: SGHDT and YYEEEE. CDR3 length: 18 residues.

In its sample, this clonotype was seen a few times. The chain combines TRBV4-3 with TRBJ2-3; TRBD2 agrees at 12 bases. After removal of 0 bases from V and 3 bases from J, the junction contained 7 bases not matched to a gene. Germline CDR1 and CDR2: LGHNA and YSLEER. The CDR3 covers 18 residues. For the CDR3, the DNA is TGCGCCAGCAGCCAAGATTCTAGCGGGGGGGCATGGACAGATACGCAGTATTTT. It translates to CASSQDSSGGAWTDTQYF.

This clonotype was recorded many times. The rearrangement joins TRBV6-2 or TRBV6-3 to TRBJ2-2; D gene unclear. Trimming pared 4 bases from V and 5 bases from J, leaving 8 bases between. This CDR3 contains 13 residues. Germline lookup yields CDR1 MNHEY and CDR2 SVGEGT. The CDR3 DNA reads as TGTGCCAGCAGTTTTAGTAGTACCGGGGAGCTGTTTTTT. Protein: CASSFSSTGELFF.

This clonotype has a count of ten or more. V usage is TRBV28 and J usage is TRBJ2-4, with D uncertain. The CDR3 runs 13 residues. With 11 bases removed from V and 0 bases from J, the gap between germline ends came to 11 bases. Germline V gives CDR1 MDHEN, CDR2 SYDVKM. CDR3 protein: CAVLNVAKNIQYF. CDR3 coding DNA: TGTGCCGTCTTGAATGTAGCCAAAAACATTCAGTACTTC.

This clonotype was observed at least ten times. CDR3 coding DNA: TGTGCCAGCAGTTGGAAGGGAACGGACAATGAGCAGTTCTTC. It translates to CASSWKGTDNEQFF. The V gene is TRBV12-3 or TRBV12-4, the J gene TRBJ2-1; no firm D call. The CDR3 has 14 residues. Trimming pared 4 bases from V and 5 bases from J, leaving 12 bases between.

This clonotype was found many times. This chain joins TRBV20-1 and TRBJ1-2; D possibly corresponds to TRBD1 (6 bases). There are 10 residues in the CDR3. The germline gives CDR1 DFQATT, CDR2 SNEGSKA (reference sequence). Trimming took off 4 bases at V and 8 bases at J, with 8 bases between the two ends. The CDR3 nucleotides are TGCAGTGCTACAGGGGAGGGCTACACCTTC. As protein: CSATGEGYTF.

This clonotype appeared many times. V usage is TRBV5-1 and J usage is TRBJ2-5; D remains ambiguous. Germline V gene data show CDR1 as SGHRS and CDR2 as YFSETQ. V was trimmed by 5 bases and J by 1 base, leaving 6 bases between them. This CDR3 has 12 amino acids. In DNA, the CDR3 is TGCGCCAGCAGGGCAGGCCAAGAGACCCAGTACTTC. Translated, it gives CASRAGQETQYF.

The chain is built from TRBV29-1 and TRBJ1-2; the match to TRBD1 covers 8 bases. CDR3 length equals 13 residues. With 2 bases clipped from V and 7 bases from J, the junction kept 6 bases outside the gene matches. Per the germline V gene, CDR1 is SQVTM and CDR2 is ANQGSEA. CDR3 in DNA: TGCAGCGTTGAATGGGGGACAGGAAGTGGCTACACCTTC. This encodes CSVEWGTGSGYTF.

The CDR3 spells CASSLDPSYNEQFF. As DNA, the CDR3 is TGTGCCAGCAGCCTGGACCCCTCCTACAATGAGCAGTTCTTC. This rearrangement joins TRBV5-5 to TRBJ2-1; D uncertain. The CDR3 extends over 14 amino acids. CDR1 and CDR2 from the germline V gene are SGHKS and YYEKEE (reference sequence). Between the trimmed V and J ends, which lost 4 bases and 0 bases, there was a span of 8 bases.

The chain employs TRBV10-3 and TRBJ2-1; possible D gene TRBD1, 5 bases. CDR3 length: 13 amino acids. Germline-derived CDR1 and CDR2 are ENHRY and SYGVKD. Trimming shortened V by 7 bases and J by 6 bases, and 13 bases separated the two germline ends. The CDR3, as DNA: TGTGCCATCATAGGGGAATCGGGCAATGAGCAGTTCTTC. This translates into CAIIGESGNEQFF.

This clonotype occurred a few times. The chain couples TRBV11-2 to TRBJ2-4, with 7 positions matching TRBD2. V shed 5 bases and J 1 base; nucleotides not matched to a gene: 14. Germline V lookup: CDR1 SGHAT, CDR2 FQNNGV. The CDR3 covers 18 residues. Written as DNA, the CDR3 is TGTGCCAGCAGCCTTACGGTGGGCGGGGGTCGTGCCAAAAACATTCAGTACTTC. Its translation: CASSLTVGGGRAKNIQYF.

V is TRBV25-1 and J is TRBJ2-3, with no clear D. This CDR3 contains 13 residues. Germline CDR1 and CDR2: MGHDK and SYGVNS. Trimming left V 5 bases short and J 6 bases short, with 12 bases between. The CDR3 loop is CASSRQLSDTQYF. In DNA form, the CDR3 reads TGTGCCAGCAGTCGCCAACTTTCGGATACGCAGTATTTT.

The chain uses TRBV12-5 and TRBJ2-1, with D possibly TRBD2 on 6 matching bases. V was trimmed by 0 bases and J by 10 bases, leaving 19 bases between them. The CDR3 has 16 amino acids. Germline CDR1 and CDR2: LGHNT and FRNRAP. Written as DNA, the CDR3 is TGTGCTAGTGGTTTGGTACAAGGGACTCTATGGTACGAGCAGTTCTTC. This sequence encodes CASGLVQGTLWYEQFF. Drawing the rest from reference TRBV12-5 and TRBJ2-1, the complete variable domain is DARVTQTPRHKVTEMGQEVTMRCQPILGHNTVFWYRQTMMQGLELLAYFRNRAPLDDSGMPKDRFSAEMPDATLATLKIQPSEPRDSAVYFCASGLVQGTLWYEQFFGPGTRLTVL.

This clonotype was detected a few times. This chain links TRBV6-5 with TRBJ2-5; 7 positions match TRBD2. The junction had 10 bases not matched to a gene; V was cut back by 0 bases and J by 0 bases. The germline V gene has CDR1 MNHEY and CDR2 SVGAGI. The CDR3 is 18 residues long. As DNA, the CDR3 is TGTGCCAGCAGTTACTCGGGGGGGAGCGGACTGAACCAAGAGACCCAGTACTTC. This codes for CASSYSGGSGLNQETQYF.

This clonotype was counted between two and nine times. This sequence joins TRBV5-6 and TRBJ2-1, with D unresolved. Trimming removed 2 bases at V and 0 bases at J, with 9 bases between. The CDR3 spans 15 residues. Per germline, CDR1 SGHDT and CDR2 YYEEEE. CDR3 in DNA: TGTGCCAGCAGCTTCGGGCATTTCTCCTACAATGAGCAGTTCTTC. The encoded protein is CASSFGHFSYNEQFF. The full variable domain, rest sourced from reference TRBV5-6 and TRBJ2-1, is DAGVTQSPTHLIKTRGQQVTLRCSPKSGHDTVSWYQQALGQGPQFIFQYYEEEERQRGNFPDRFSGHQFPNYSSELNVNALLLGDSALYLCASSFGHFSYNEQFFGPGTRLTVL.

This clonotype was detected a few times. The V call is TRBV7-2, the J call TRBJ2-2; TRBD2 matches 11 bases. From germline, CDR1 is SGHTA and CDR2 FQGNSA. The CDR3 runs to 16 residues. V lost 5 bases, J lost 6 bases, and 8 bases stayed unmatched. The CDR3 DNA reads TGTGCCAGCAGCCGCCCTAGCGGGGGGCCACCCGGGGAGCTGTTTTTT. Residues: CASSRPSGGPPGELFF.

This clonotype was seen many times. CDR3 in amino acids: CASSVDRGGGETQYF. The CDR3 DNA sequence: TGTGCCAGCAGCGTAGATCGCGGGGGCGGGGAGACCCAGTACTTC. The chain couples TRBV9 to TRBJ2-5, with D perhaps TRBD2 (7 bases). Germline CDR1 and CDR2: SGDLS and YYNGEE. The CDR3 covers 15 residues. With 0 bases removed from V and 5 bases from J, the gap between germline ends came to 14 bases.

The chain couples TRBV6-1 to TRBJ2-7, with 8 positions matching TRBD1. Trimming removed 10 bases from V and 6 bases from J; junction bases left unmatched: 11. Germline V gene sequence: CDR1 MNHNS, CDR2 SASEGT. The CDR3 sequence is 13 residues long. CDR3 sequence (DNA): TGTGCCATCTCCGGGACAGGCAGGGGCGAGCAGTACTTC. Protein: CAISGTGRGEQYF.

The rearrangement links TRBV20-1 to TRBJ2-3; D gene ambiguous. The V end was cut by 3 bases, the J end by 6 bases, with 13 bases between. CDR1 is DFQATT and CDR2 is SNEGSKA in the germline V gene (reference sequence). The CDR3 consists of 13 residues. The CDR3 protein is CSASYLVADTQYF. DNA for the CDR3: TGCAGTGCTAGCTACCTAGTCGCTGATACGCAGTATTTT.

The table lists this clonotype with a few counts. This rearrangement joins TRBV5-6 to TRBJ1-2; D unresolved. Germline CDR1 is SGHDT and CDR2 is YYEEEE. Trimming shortened V by 0 bases and J by 1 base, and 13 bases separated the two germline ends. The CDR3 spans 16 residues. The DNA of the CDR3 is TGTGCCAGCAGCTTGGGTAACACTAACAGTAACTATGGCTACACCTTC. Its protein product is CASSLGNTNSNYGYTF.

The V and J genes are TRBV12-3 or TRBV12-4 and TRBJ2-3, with D possibly being TRBD2 (5 bases). CDR3 length: 12 residues. The V gene lost 5 bases and the J gene lost 15 bases, with 18 bases spanning the gap. The CDR3 protein is CASSPNPSFRYF. The DNA of the CDR3 is TGTGCCAGCAGTCCGAACCCTAGCTTTCGATATTTT.

This chain links TRBV11-3 with TRBJ2-2, with D hard to call. This CDR3 is 14 amino acids long. Trimming stripped 0 bases from V and 4 bases from J, with 6 bases between. CDR1 SGHNT and CDR2 YENEEA come from the germline V gene. DNA of the CDR3: TGTGCCAGCAGCTTAGATCCGGGCACCGGGGAGCTGTTTTTT. It codes for CASSLDPGTGELFF.

The chain couples TRBV20-1 to TRBJ2-3, with a tentative D call TRBD1 (5 bases). Trimming stripped 0 bases from V and 5 bases from J, with 18 bases between. The germline CDR1 and CDR2 sequences are DFQATT and SNEGSKA (reference sequence). The CDR3 totals 16 residues. The CDR3 loop reads CSARDQAGQLEDTQYF. As DNA, the CDR3 is TGCAGTGCTAGAGATCAGGCAGGGCAATTGGAAGATACGCAGTATTTT.

This clonotype was seen repeatedly, ten times or more. This chain connects TRBV6-2 or TRBV6-3 to TRBJ2-1, with 7 bases identical to TRBD1. This CDR3 is 20 amino acids long. CDR1 and CDR2 from the germline V gene are MNHEY and SVGEGT. Trimming took 2 bases from V and 4 from J; bases not matched to a gene: 20. CDR3: CASSYGIWGQKNTNYNEQFF. Here the CDR3 DNA reads TGTGCCAGCAGTTACGGTATTTGGGGACAGAAAAATACCAATTACAATGAGCAGTTCTTC.